The clone carrying this T cell receptor (beta chain) was counted only a few times. These data belong to a study of early T cells in non-severe SARS-CoV-2 infection. V shed 2 bases, J shed 5 bases, and the junction held 2 bases outside the gene matches. The CDR3 spans 13 residues. Germline loops: CDR1 DFQATT, CDR2 SNEGSKA (reference sequence). Attachment of unique molecular identifiers to individual cDNA molecules was performed. One entry per CDR3 protein results from TCRdb running MiXCR on the 5' RACE reads. The data contain under 30,000 distinct CDR3 sequences, more than 4% of them singletons. The sample consisted of whole blood. The chain recombines TRBV20-1 with TRBJ2-5; 10 bases map to TRBD1. The source is an adult who was a healthcare worker with PCR-confirmed SARS-CoV-2 infection or an uninfected control (not recorded which). The CDR3 coding sequence is TGCAGTGCTAGACAGGACAGGGGGGAGACCCAGTACTTC. Translation: CSARQDRGETQYF.